This T cell receptor beta chain was sequenced during a study of human T cells and chemical hapten exposure. Findings and caveats of the study: Against controls, expanded TCRs gave rise to significantly more large CDR3 similarity clusters.

This clonotype was found many times. Its cognate antigen is unknown. Described time point: pre-sensitization, week 0. The treatment: therapeutic diphenylcyclopropenone sensitization with weekly scalp DPC. Germline values: CDR1 LGHDT, CDR2 YNNKEL (reference sequence). This CDR3 is built from 14 residues. The junction had 2 bases not matched to a gene; V was cut back by 2 bases and J by 4 bases. MiXCR was run by TCRdb on the RACE reads, yielding one entry per CDR3 protein. The table has more than 250,000 distinct CDR3 sequences, around 7.7% seen once; the top ten hold roughly 1.2%. The sequence was obtained from a man aged 18-30 years with alopecia areata. Some clones in this sample may be carry-over from other donors' samples. Here the sequenced sample was whole blood, taken in connection with sensitization to the hapten diphenylcyclopropenone (DPC). The J gene is TRBJ1-1, the V gene TRBV3-1; TRBD1 aligns across 9 bases. The CDR3 spells CASSQNRGLTEAFF. CDR3 sequence (DNA): TGTGCCAGCAGCCAAAACAGGGGGCTCACTGAAGCTTTCTTT. The full variable domain, in which reference TRBV3-1 and TRBJ1-1 provide the parts outside the CDR3, is DTAVSQTPKYLVTQMGNDKSIKCEQNLGHDTMYWYKQDSKKFLKIMFSYNNKELIINETVPNRFSPKSPDKAHLNLHINSLELGDSAVYFCASSQNRGLTEAFFGQGTRLTVV.